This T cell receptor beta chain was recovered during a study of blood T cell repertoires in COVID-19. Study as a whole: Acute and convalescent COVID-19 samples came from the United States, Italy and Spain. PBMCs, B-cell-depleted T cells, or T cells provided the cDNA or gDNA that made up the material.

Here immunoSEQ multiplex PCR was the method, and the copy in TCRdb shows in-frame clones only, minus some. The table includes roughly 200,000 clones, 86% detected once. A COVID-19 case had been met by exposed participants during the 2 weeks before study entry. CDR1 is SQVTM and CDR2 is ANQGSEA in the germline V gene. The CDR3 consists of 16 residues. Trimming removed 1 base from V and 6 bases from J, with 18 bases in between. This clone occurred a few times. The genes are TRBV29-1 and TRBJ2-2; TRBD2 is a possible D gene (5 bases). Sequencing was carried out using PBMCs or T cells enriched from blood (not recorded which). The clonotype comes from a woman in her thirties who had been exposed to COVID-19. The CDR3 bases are TGCAGCGTTGAAGGGTCCGACCGATCCGGGGCCGGGGAGCTGTTTTTT. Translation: CSVEGSDRSGAGELFF.